This TCR beta chain was retrieved from a study of spatial heterogeneity in lung cancer. Study as a whole: Each time, sequencing found more beta-chain sequences than alpha-chain sequences. Raw reads contained each unique TCR and UMI combination more than ten times on average. The study's findings and limits: Whereas they appeared in blood less at follow-up, ubiquitous expanded tumor TCRs appeared there more at resection.

V gave up 6 bases and J gave up 6 bases; unmatched junction bases: 10. Germline loops: CDR1 SEHNR, CDR2 FQNEAQ (reference sequence). The CDR3 loop spans 15 amino acids. TCR cDNA molecules each had a unique molecular identifier. TCRdb called the 5' RACE reads again in MiXCR, with one record for every CDR3 protein. The top ten hold around 16% of the sample, which has 50,000 to 65,000 distinct CDR3 sequences, about 8% seen once. This clonotype was detected ten times or more. The antigen is not known. As for time point: sample taken at primary tumor resection. Frozen PBMC, nontumor lung or tumor provided whole RNA, which was sequenced unsorted.

The chain recombines TRBV7-9 with TRBJ1-1, with 10 bases that match TRBD1. The sequences come from PBMCs, collected at surgery. This sequence was found in a female donor with early-stage non-small cell lung cancer. The CDR3 loop reads CASRLIRDRGSEAFF. Here the CDR3 DNA reads TGTGCCAGCAGGCTGATCCGGGACAGGGGATCTGAAGCTTTCTTT.